This entry lists 30 T cell receptor beta chains sequenced from one sample in a study of tumor and adjacent non-tumor tissue in lung cancer. No cell sorting was done before RNA was extracted from the tissue. Three rounds of nested PCR, following a modified ARM-PCR protocol, produced the TCRbeta library. TCRdb analysed the multiplex PCR reads with MiXCR anew, one entry per CDR3 protein. This repertoire shows 100,000 to 120,000 distinct CDR3 sequences, around 82% found once; its top ten account for 20% to 25%. The sample comprised lung tumor tissue. These receptors were obtained from a man aged 70-80 years with non-small cell lung cancer.

The chain links TRBV29-1 to TRBJ1-1; 7 bases fit TRBD1. J was trimmed by 6 bases and V by 6 bases; bases with no gene match: 13. The CDR3 contains 14 residues. Per germline, CDR1 SQVTM and CDR2 ANQGSEA. CDR3 in amino acids: CSVFGQETKAEAFF. The CDR3, as DNA: TGCAGCGTATTCGGACAGGAAACTAAAGCTGAAGCTTTCTTT.

This chain connects TRBV7-8 to TRBJ1-2; D perhaps matches TRBD1 (6 bases). This CDR3 contains 15 residues. Trimming took 5 bases from V and 7 from J, leaving 20 bases between them. Germline CDR1 and CDR2: SGHVS and FQNEAQ. As DNA, the CDR3 is TGTGCCAGCAGCCTAATTCGACAGGCCACCTTTGGCTACACCTTC. This gives the protein CASSLIRQATFGYTF.

The sample holds one count of this clonotype. A much more abundant neighbour one base away suggests this may be a read error. This rearrangement joins TRBV20-1 to TRBJ1-2, with 7 nucleotides matching TRBD1. V trimming: 8 bases; J trimming: 0 bases; junction bases outside the gene matches: 6. The CDR3 runs to 13 residues. The germline gives CDR1 DFQATT, CDR2 SNEGSKA (reference sequence). CDR3 nucleotides: TGCAGTCTGAGGGACAGTTCTAACTATGGCTACACCTTC. It is translated as CSLRDSSNYGYTF.

V is TRBV29-1 and J is TRBJ1-2; TRBD1 might be the D (5 bases). Germline V gene data show CDR1 as SQVTM and CDR2 as ANQGSEA. CDR3 size: 15 residues. The V end was cut by 4 bases, the J end by 5 bases, with 20 bases between. The CDR3 DNA follows: TGCAGCGTTGGATCCCCCGGAGACGGGGGATATGGCTACACCTTC. The encoded protein is CSVGSPGDGGYGYTF. The full variable domain, completed using reference TRBV29-1 and TRBJ1-2, is SAVISQKPSRDICQRGTSLTIQCQVDSQVTMMFWYRQQPGQSLTLIATANQGSEATYESGFVIDKFPISRPNLTFSTLTVSNMSPEDSSIYLCSVGSPGDGGYGYTFGSGTRLTVV.

This chain uses TRBV10-2 with TRBJ2-3; D is uncertain. Germline V CDR1 and CDR2: WSHSY, SAAADI. V lost 6 bases, J lost 0 bases, and 25 bases lay in between. The CDR3 totals 19 residues. The CDR3 spells CASRDGKMARYLSTDTQYF. The CDR3 coding sequence is TGCGCCAGCAGGGACGGAAAAATGGCTAGATACCTTAGCACAGATACGCAGTATTTT.

Details on this clonotype: It is likely a read error, because the conserved phenylalanine at the end of the CDR3 is missing. It is unclear where the CDR3 begins or ends on the DNA, so no DNA is shown, and the CDR3 is as TCRdb lists it. The chain couples TRBV12-3 or TRBV12-4 to TRBJ1-1; TRBD1, the table's D call, lacks a check against the DNA. The CDR3 sequence runs 14 residues, both termini included. The CDR3 loop is CASSPGILNTEAVS.

Note on this clonotype: The junction does not match germline at one end; this may be a read error. The CDR3 bases are TGTGCCAGCAGCTACTTCGGCCAGGGGGTCTATGGCTACATCTTC. Translation gives CASSYFGQGVYGYIF. The V call is TRBV6-5, the J call TRBJ1-2, with 7 nucleotides matching TRBD1. CDR1 and CDR2 (germline): MNHEY, SVGAGI. This CDR3 spans 15 amino acids.

This chain uses TRBV12-3 or TRBV12-4 with TRBJ1-1; a possible D gene is TRBD1 (5 bases). Trimming shortened V by 8 bases and J by 4 bases, and 17 bases separated the two germline ends. This CDR3 spans 14 amino acids. This CDR3 is CASGISGGITEAFF. Written as DNA, the CDR3 is TGTGCCAGCGGTATCTCCGGGGGGATCACTGAAGCTTTCTTT.

About this clonotype itself: Given the absence of the conserved phenylalanine or tryptophan at the CDR3 end, a read error is likely. V is TRBV6-5 and J is TRBJ2-1; the D gene is possibly TRBD1 (6 bases). CDR1 is MNHEY, CDR2 SVGAGI, per germline. The CDR3 runs to 17 residues. Trimming pared 9 bases from V and 3 bases from J, leaving 24 bases between. CDR3 in amino acids: CARDLIIQFRGYNEQFV. CDR3 DNA sequence: TGTGCCAGAGACCTCATCATACAGTTCAGGGGCTACAATGAGCAGTTCGTC.

In regard to this clonotype: One end of the junction does not line up with germline, which may come from a read error. V usage is TRBV7-9 and J usage is TRBJ1-1; D perhaps matches TRBD1 (5 bases). There are 15 residues in the CDR3. Germline values: CDR1 SEHNR, CDR2 FQNEAQ (reference sequence). The CDR3 nucleotides read TGTGCCAGCAGTCCGGGACGGGGGTTGGACACTGAAGCCTTCTTT. Translated, it gives CASSPGRGLDTEAFF.

As concerns this clonotype: The CDR3 end shows no conserved phenylalanine or tryptophan, and so a read error is likely. The V and J genes are TRBV28 and TRBJ1-2; D gene ambiguous. Germline V CDR1 and CDR2: MDHEN, SYDVKM. The CDR3 is 14 residues long. The CDR3 loop is CASSFVRRVRGYTS. The DNA for the CDR3 is TGTGCTAGCAGTTTCGTCCGGCGGGTGAGGGGCTACACCTCC.

V is TRBV11-3 and J is TRBJ2-3; 7 positions agree with TRBD1. The V segment lost 4 bases and the J segment 5 bases; nucleotides outside the gene matches: 12. This CDR3 is 16 amino acids long. The germline V gene encodes CDR1 SGHNT and CDR2 YENEEA. The CDR3 coding sequence is TGTGCCAGCAGCTCCCGGACAGGTCATGTGGTAGATACGCAGTATTTT. Protein: CASSSRTGHVVDTQYF.

The J gene is TRBJ2-7, the V gene TRBV11-3; D gene ambiguous. The J call may be mistaken, given a closer DNA end match to TRBJ2-1. The CDR3 length is 11 residues. CDR1 is SGHNT, CDR2 YENEEA, per germline. The CDR3 reads CASSLLDEQFF. CDR3 DNA: TGTGCCAGCAGCTTACTCGACGAGCAGTTCTTC.

Comment on this clonotype: A much larger clone lies one base from this, so it may be a read error. The V call is TRBV11-2, the J call TRBJ2-3; D remains ambiguous. Germline V CDR1 and CDR2: SGHAT, FQNNGV. This CDR3 contains 13 residues. V lost 4 bases and J lost 1, with 6 bases in between. CDR3 sequence: CASSSSGTDTQYF. The CDR3 region has the DNA TGTGCCAGCAGCTCGTCGGGCACAGATACGCAGTATTTT.

This clonotype was picked up one time. An end of the junction does not agree with germline; a read error may underlie this. CDR3 sequence reads: CVSNQAGTQYF. The CDR3 DNA reads as TGTGTCAGCAATCAAGCGGGGACCCAGTACTTC. This chain joins TRBV14 and TRBJ2-5; tentative D call: TRBD2 (6 bases). Germline CDR1 reads SGHDN; CDR2 reads FVKESK. This CDR3 comprises 11 residues.

Comment on this clonotype: A read error may account for a junction end that differs from germline. The chain recombines TRBV6-5 with TRBJ1-6; D is unresolved. Germline CDR1 MNHEY, CDR2 SVGAGI. The CDR3 sequence is 15 residues long. CDR3 region: CASSYSGGKNSPLHF. In DNA form, the CDR3 reads TGTGCCAGCAGTTATTCCGGCGGTAAAAATTCACCGCTCCACTTC.

This clonotype was recorded many times. CDR3 DNA: TGTGCCTGGAGGCCCAGGGGCACTGAAGCTTTCTTT. It is translated as CAWRPRGTEAFF. V usage is TRBV30 and J usage is TRBJ1-1, with D maybe TRBD1 (6 bases). CDR3 length equals 12 residues. CDR1 GTSNPN and CDR2 SVGIG come from the germline V gene (reference sequence). With 3 bases removed from V and 4 bases from J, the gap between germline ends came to 9 bases.

Comments on this clonotype: The germline gene is not matched at one end of the junction; a read error may be the cause. The V and J genes are TRBV6-1 and TRBJ1-2, with D tentatively TRBD1 (6 bases). In germline, CDR1 is MNHNS, CDR2 SASEGT. The length of the CDR3 is 15 residues. The CDR3 region is CASSLRDKPNHGYTF. The CDR3 DNA follows: TGTGCCAGCAGCCTGCGGGACAAGCCTAACCATGGCTACACCTTC.

On this clonotype itself: An end of the junction differs from the germline gene, which may be a read error. In DNA, the CDR3 is TGTGCCAGCAGTGTTGACGGGAGCATTCAGCCCCAGCATTTT. This gives the protein CASSVDGSIQPQHF. This chain uses TRBV6-1 with TRBJ1-5; D not certain. CDR3 size: 14 residues. In germline, CDR1 is MNHNS, CDR2 SASEGT.

The V call is TRBV12-3 or TRBV12-4, the J call TRBJ1-1; no clear D gene. This CDR3 contains 13 residues. Trimming cost V 3 bases and J 12 bases, with 17 bases left between them. CDR3 residues: CASSFRGTQKTFF. CDR3 nucleotides: TGTGCCAGCAGTTTTCGTGGCACACAGAAAACTTTCTTT.

As for this clonotype: Compared with germline, one end of the junction differs, possibly owing to a read error. The J gene is TRBJ2-7, the V gene TRBV20-1, with D tentatively TRBD1 (6 bases). The CDR3 has 12 amino acids. Germline V gene data show CDR1 as DFQATT and CDR2 as SNEGSKA (reference sequence). The CDR3 region is CSTEGVLYEHYF. CDR3 sequence (DNA): TGCAGTACCGAGGGGGTCCTGTACGAGCATTACTTC.

This chain links TRBV29-1 with TRBJ2-6; D remains ambiguous. From germline, CDR1 is SQVTM and CDR2 ANQGSEA. With 7 bases removed from V and 9 bases from J, the gap between germline ends came to 13 bases. The CDR3 runs 12 residues. CDR3 in amino acids: CSAHSVVNVLTF. In DNA form, the CDR3 reads TGCAGCGCCCACTCTGTGGTCAACGTCCTGACTTTC.

This clonotype was seen a single time. This could be a read error, since a much larger clone is one nucleotide away. This chain links TRBV7-8 with TRBJ2-7; D ambiguous. The germline V and J ends were trimmed by 1 base and 6 bases, with 10 bases remaining between them. The CDR3 extends over 13 amino acids. Germline-derived CDR1 and CDR2 are SGHVS and FQNEAQ. The CDR3 sequence: CASSLVSEAEQYF. CDR3 DNA sequence: TGTGCCAGCAGCTTAGTTTCAGAGGCCGAGCAGTACTTC.

About this clonotype: A junction end diverges from the germline sequence, so it may reflect a read error. The gene calls are TRBV29-1 and TRBJ2-2; D is unclear. The germline V gene encodes CDR1 SQVTM and CDR2 ANQGSEA. The CDR3 is 14 amino acids. CDR3 coding DNA: TGTAGAGCCGTTCGGAGTGGGTACACCGGGGAGCTGTTTTTT. Translating gives CRAVRSGYTGELFF.

Turning to this clonotype: The junction shows a germline mismatch at one end, possibly a read error. The chain couples TRBV11-2 to TRBJ2-7, with 8 bases aligning to TRBD1. This CDR3 region has 15 residues. Germline-derived CDR1 and CDR2 are SGHAT and FQNNGV. The CDR3 nucleotides read TGTGCCAGCAGCTTAAATCAGGGGGCCCCCTACGAGCGGTACTTT. Its translation: CASSLNQGAPYERYF.

On this clonotype: A junction boundary mismatches the germline segment, possibly from a read error. This chain uses TRBV11-3 with TRBJ2-2; unclear D gene. The CDR3 is made up of 15 amino acids. Per the germline V gene, CDR1 is SGHNT and CDR2 is YENEEA. CDR3 protein: CASSPRQGNTVELSF. In nucleotides, the CDR3 is TGTGCCAGCAGCCCGCGACAAGGCAACACCGTGGAGCTGTCCTTT. The variable domain in full, with the rest retrieved from reference TRBV11-3 and TRBJ2-2, is EAGVVQSPRYKIIEKKQPVAFWCNPISGHNTLYWYLQNLGQGPELLIRYENEEAVDDSQLPKDRFSAERLKGVDSTLKIQPAELGDSAVYLCASSPRQGNTVELSFGEGSRLTVL.

As concerns this clonotype: One end of the junction varies from germline; a read error may be responsible. The V and J genes are TRBV12-3 or TRBV12-4 and TRBJ2-3, with D possibly being TRBD1 (5 bases). The CDR3 spans 15 residues. The CDR3 reads CASGFARAITDTQYF. Written as DNA, the CDR3 is TGTGCCAGCGGTTTTGCCAGGGCTATCACAGATACACAGTATTTT.

As concerns this clonotype: A read error may account for a junction end that differs from germline. The chain couples TRBV20-1 to TRBJ2-2; TRBD2 matches at 7 bases. This CDR3 is built from 16 residues. The V gene's germline CDR1 is DFQATT and CDR2 SNEGSKA (reference sequence). CDR3: CSARDQGGSNTGELLF. CDR3 in DNA: TGCAGTGCTAGAGATCAAGGCGGGAGCAACACCGGGGAGCTGTTGTTT.

Worth noting for this clonotype: The conserved final phenylalanine or tryptophan is absent from the CDR3, which likely points to a read error. This chain links TRBV6-5 with TRBJ2-1; D may be TRBD2 (6 bases). Germline assignment: CDR1 MNHEY and CDR2 SVGAGI. The V gene lost 9 bases and the J gene lost 6 bases, with 21 bases spanning the gap. The CDR3 sequence is 15 residues long. CDR3 DNA: TGTGCCAGTAGTACGAGGTCAGGGAGGTTCAATGAGCAGTTCTTG. Translated: CASSTRSGRFNEQFL.

As regards this clonotype: The junction departs from germline at one end; a sequencing error may be responsible. The rearrangement links TRBV12-3 or TRBV12-4 to TRBJ2-1; TRBD1 aligns across 7 bases. This CDR3 has 15 residues. The CDR3 is CAGSPQGLRYKEQFF. For the CDR3, the DNA is TGTGCCGGCAGTCCACAGGGGTTAAGGTACAAAGAGCAGTTCTTC.